These 4 T cell receptor beta chains came from one sample sequenced in a study of vaccination and CD4 T cells after COVID-19. Their cognate antigens are unknown. Treatment meaning: approximately nine-day PBMC culture with coronavirus spike peptide pools or control peptides (ViraFEST assay). The unexposed donor provided CD4+ T cells, which were taken before the COVID-19 pandemic (2011-2018). With the Oncomine TCR Beta short-read assay, DNA from cultured CD4+ T cells was sequenced. From CD4+ T cells that had been cultured, genomic DNA was extracted. Each CDR3 protein is one row after TCRdb ran MiXCR on the PCR reads. This sample carries over 9,000 distinct CDR3 sequences, almost 30% of them seen once, and the ten largest clones take 13%. The sequenced material came from CD4+ T cells from blood, cultured in vitro. Source of these receptors: a human donor in good health.

The chain uses TRBV19 and TRBJ2-2, with D hard to call. Germline CDR1 and CDR2: LNHDA and SQIVND (reference sequence). The V and J ends lost 4 bases and 0 bases respectively, with 3 bases between them. The length of the CDR3 is 13 residues. The CDR3 region has the DNA TGTGCCAGTAGTAACGCGAACACCGGGGAGCTGTTTTTT. Encoded protein: CASSNANTGELFF.

This clonotype was detected a few times. The chain uses TRBV7-6 and TRBJ2-5; D remains unclear. The CDR3 is 13 amino acids. Per the germline V gene, CDR1 is SGHVS and CDR2 is FNYEAQ. V lost 2 bases, J lost 0 bases, and 4 bases lay in between. CDR3 nucleotides: TGTGCCAGCAGCTTAACACACCAAGAGACCCAGTACTTC. It codes for CASSLTHQETQYF.

This clonotype was observed a few times. In nucleotides, the CDR3 is TGTGCCAGCAGCCAGGTATCTGGGGCCAACGTCCTGACTTTC. Its protein is CASSQVSGANVLTF. The chain has TRBV25-1 and TRBJ2-6; D is unclear. Germline V lookup: CDR1 MGHDK, CDR2 SYGVNS. The CDR3 totals 14 residues. The germline V and J ends were trimmed by 6 bases and 1 base, with 7 bases remaining between them.

The CDR3 here is CASSPDRVTEAFF. The CDR3 DNA reads as TGTGCCAGTTCCCCCGACAGGGTCACTGAAGCTTTCTTT. This rearrangement joins TRBV28 to TRBJ1-1; 7 nucleotides line up with TRBD1. The CDR3 length is 13 residues. Germline V gene lookup returns CDR1 MDHEN and CDR2 SYDVKM. V was clipped by 9 bases and J by 4 bases; unmatched bases: 8.